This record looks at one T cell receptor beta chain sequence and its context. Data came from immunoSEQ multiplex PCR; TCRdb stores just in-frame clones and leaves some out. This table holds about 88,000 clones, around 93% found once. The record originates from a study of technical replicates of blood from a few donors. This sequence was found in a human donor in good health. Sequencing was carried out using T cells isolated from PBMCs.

Here the CDR3 reads CASSFLSGHFYEQYF. The CDR3 DNA is TGTGCCAGCAGCTTTTTGTCAGGGCATTTTTACGAGCAGTACTTC. This chain connects TRBV7-9 to TRBJ2-7; D is perhaps TRBD1 (5 bases). Germline V gives CDR1 SEHNR, CDR2 FQNEAQ (reference sequence). Trimming took 3 bases from V and 4 from J, leaving 16 bases between them. This CDR3 has 15 residues.